The source of this TCR beta chain is a study of Graves' ophthalmopathy and Graves' hyperthyroidism. This clonotype was counted many times. TCR beta CDR3 amplification used RNA transcripts. Scientists carried out first-round RT-PCR using HTBI primers and then a second-round multiplex PCR. TCRdb used MiXCR to reprocess the multiplex PCR reads, holding one entry per CDR3 protein. Of about 480,000 distinct CDR3 sequences detected, approximately 15% appear once; the ten largest clones hold around 9.8%. The V end lost 2 bases, the J end lost 4 bases, and 13 bases lay between the germline ends. Germline assignment: CDR1 SGHDT and CDR2 YYEEEE. This CDR3 spans 15 amino acids.

V is TRBV5-6 and J is TRBJ1-3; D gene uncertain. Input material: blood. The TCR sequence derives from a woman in her 30s with Graves' ophthalmopathy. The CDR3 region has the DNA TGTGCCAGCAGCTTCAAAAGAGCCCAAGGAAACACCATATATTTT. Translating it yields CASSFKRAQGNTIYF.